These 23 T cell receptor beta chains were sequenced from one sample in a study of tissue T cells after allogeneic stem cell transplantation. Here immunoSEQ multiplex PCR was the method, and the copy in TCRdb shows in-frame clones only, minus some. The repertoire has roughly 45,000 clones, roughly 73% of them found once; the top ten carry 0.7%. What was sequenced was sorted cells pooled from one or two spleens. These receptors were obtained from a pool of C57BL/6 mice in good health.

About this clone: Gene names follow the mouse nomenclature. The read gets to within 1 residue of the CDR3 end, and the germline J gene fills in the rest. The rearrangement uses TRBV19 and TRBJ2-2; 7 nucleotides match TRBD2. The V gene end was trimmed by 2 bases and the J gene end by 2 bases; junction bases not matched to a gene: 3. The CDR3 is made up of 15 amino acids. Germline CDR1 and CDR2: FNHDT and SITEND (reference sequence). The part of the CDR3 DNA that was read is TGTGCCAGCAGTATTACTGGGGTCAACACCGGGCAGCTCTAC. Translating it yields CASSITGVNTGQLY. The whole CDR3 is CASSITGVNTGQLYF.

As concerns this clone: The gene names given are mouse names. Read sequence stops 1 residue before the CDR3 end, and the germline J gene provides the missing end. V is TRBV12-1 and J is TRBJ2-7, with D possibly being TRBD1 or TRBD2 (6 bases each). The V end was cut by 0 bases, the J end by 6 bases, with 8 bases between. Germline lookup yields CDR1 SGHSN and CDR2 HYEKVE. CDR3 length: 12 residues. The sequenced part of the CDR3 DNA is TGTGCCAGCTCTCTCGTGGGGGCTGAACAGTAC. Encoded protein: CASSLVGAEQY. The whole CDR3 is CASSLVGAEQYF. The full variable domain, with the rest looked up from reference TRBV12-1 and TRBJ2-7, is DSGVVQSPRHIIKEKGGRSVLTCIPISGHSNVVWYQQTLGKELKFLIQHYEKVERDKGFLPSRFSVQQFDDYHSEMNMSALELEDSAMYFCASSLVGAEQYFGPGTRLTVL.

On this clone itself: These gene names are mouse names. Sequencing ends 1 residue short of the CDR3 end; the germline J gene provides the rest. This chain connects TRBV31 to TRBJ1-4; D uncertain. V was cut by 0 bases and J by 0 bases, with 8 bases left in between. The length of the CDR3 is 15 residues. Germline V CDR1 and CDR2: GKSSPN, SITVG. This CDR3 is CAWSLDPISNERLFF. The sequenced part of the CDR3 DNA is TGTGCCTGGAGTCTAGATCCAATTTCCAACGAAAGATTATTT.

Of note for this clone: Sequence at one end of the junction differs from germline and may be a read error. The gene names given are mouse names. The DNA read from the CDR3 is TGTGCCAGCGCTCTAGGGGAACAGTAC. Translated: CASALGEQY. The full CDR3 protein is CASALGEQYF. The chain combines TRBV12-1 with TRBJ2-7; D ambiguous. With the read ending 1 residue before the CDR3 end, the germline J gene is used to fill in that end. CDR3 length equals 10 residues. Per germline, CDR1 SGHSN and CDR2 HYEKVE.

Concerning this clone: The germline and genes are mouse ones. With the read ending 1 residue before the CDR3 end, the germline J gene is used to fill in that end. The gene calls are TRBV2 and TRBJ2-5; D is perhaps TRBD1 (7 bases). Trimming took off 0 bases at V and 4 bases at J, with 14 bases between the two ends. The V gene's germline CDR1 is LGHNA and CDR2 YSYQKL. The CDR3 loop spans 16 amino acids. CDR3 loop: CASSQDPLGGKDTQYF. The CDR3 bases that were read are TGTGCCAGCAGCCAAGATCCCCTAGGGGGCAAAGACACCCAGTAC.

Of note for this clone: Germline and genes: mouse. Coverage ceases 1 residue before the CDR3 finishes, and the germline J gene fills in the end. The V call is TRBV1, the J call TRBJ2-1, with 9 positions matching TRBD2. The CDR3 spans 14 residues. Germline CDR1 reads NSQYPW; CDR2 reads LRSPGD (reference sequence). Unmatched junction bases numbered 1, after V lost 4 bases and J lost 3 bases. This CDR3 reads CTCSGTGVYAEQFF. The CDR3 bases that were read are TGCACCTGCAGTGGGACTGGGGTCTATGCTGAGCAGTTC.

Turning to this clone: Gene names and germline refer to mouse. The sequenced fragment ends 1 residue before the CDR3 boundary, so the rest is inferred from the germline J gene. The V and J genes are TRBV2 and TRBJ1-4; D gene ambiguous. The germline CDR1 and CDR2 sequences are LGHNA and YSYQKL. Trimming stripped 0 bases from V and 2 bases from J, with 10 bases between. The CDR3 is 16 residues long. CDR3 bases read: TGTGCCAGCAGCCAAGAAGGAAGGGCCTCCAACGAAAGATTATTT. Protein: CASSQEGRASNERLF. The whole CDR3 reads CASSQEGRASNERLFF.

Concerning this clone itself: Mouse names are used for the genes. The read terminates 1 residue before the CDR3 end, so the remaining end is supplied by the germline J gene. The rearrangement joins TRBV13-2 to TRBJ2-5, with 10 bases lining up with TRBD2. Trimming removed 0 bases from V and 8 bases from J; junction bases left unmatched: 9. Germline CDR1 NNHNN, CDR2 SYGAGS (reference sequence). The CDR3 sequence is 16 residues long. This CDR3 reads CASGDADWGAQITQYF. The sequenced CDR3 bases are TGTGCCAGCGGTGATGCAGACTGGGGGGCGCAGATCACCCAGTAC.

To note about this clone: The genes and germline here are from mouse. CDR3 in amino acids: CASSPPALYF. The covered CDR3 bases are TGTGCCAGCAGCCCCCCCGCGCTCTAT. V and J are TRBV5 and TRBJ1-3; no reliable D call. The missing CDR3 end, 1 residue past where the read stops, is filled in from the germline J gene. CDR3 length equals 10 residues. Deletions cut 4 bases from V and 11 bases from J, with 6 bases between. In germline, CDR1 is LGHNA, CDR2 YNLKQL (reference sequence).

Details on this clone: Gene names follow the mouse nomenclature. This CDR3 reads CASRPGLETLYF. The covered CDR3 bases are TGTGCTAGCAGGCCGGGACTTGAAACGCTGTAT. This sequence joins TRBV29 and TRBJ2-3; tentative D call: TRBD2 (6 bases). The read stops 1 residue short of the end of the CDR3; the missing end is completed from the germline J gene. Germline CDR1 MSHET, CDR2 SYDVDS. The V gene lost 6 bases and the J gene lost 6 bases, with 10 bases spanning the gap. The CDR3 sequence is 12 residues long.

Concerning this clone: The germline and genes are mouse ones. The read terminates 1 residue before the CDR3 end, so the remaining end is supplied by the germline J gene. The chain couples TRBV19 to TRBJ1-4; a weak D match, TRBD1 (5 bases). V was trimmed by 4 bases and J by 4 bases, leaving 17 bases between them. The length of the CDR3 is 16 residues. Germline lookup yields CDR1 FNHDT and CDR2 SITEND (reference sequence). The CDR3 DNA, read in part, is TGTGCCAGCAGTCCACTAAAGGGGCGCTACAACGAAAGATTATTT. Translation gives CASSPLKGRYNERLF. In full, the CDR3 is CASSPLKGRYNERLFF.

Notes on this clone: Genes here carry mouse names. From the germline J gene comes the end of the CDR3, since the read stops 1 residue before it. The chain is built from TRBV2 and TRBJ1-3; 7 bases are shared with TRBD1. Germline trimming cut 1 base from V and 2 bases from J; bases unmatched to any gene: 2. Germline V CDR1 and CDR2: LGHNA, YSYQKL. This CDR3 has 15 residues. The sequenced CDR3 bases are TGTGCCAGCAGCCAAGTGCAGGGGGCTGGAAATACGCTCTAT. It translates to CASSQVQGAGNTLY. The full CDR3 reads CASSQVQGAGNTLYF.

This clone was found a few times. Genes here carry mouse names. Sequencing ends 1 residue short of the CDR3 end; the germline J gene provides the rest. J is TRBJ2-7 and V is TRBV16; 12 nucleotides align to TRBD2. Germline assignment: CDR1 SGHSA and CDR2 FRNQAP. V was clipped by 2 bases and J by 4 bases; unmatched bases: 6. The CDR3 runs 16 residues. This chain's CDR3 is CASSLKGLGGFYEQYF. The covered CDR3 bases are TGTGCAAGCAGCTTAAAAGGACTGGGGGGGTTTTATGAACAGTAC.

This clone was detected a few times. The germline and genes are mouse ones. The CDR3 is cut off 1 residue early in the read; its end comes from the germline J gene. The chain recombines TRBV19 with TRBJ2-7; the match to TRBD2 covers 7 bases. Germline lookup yields CDR1 FNHDT and CDR2 SITEND (reference sequence). J lost 0 bases, V lost 4 bases, and 4 bases had no gene match. This CDR3 has 14 residues. This chain's CDR3 is CASSHTGASYEQYF. The sequenced CDR3 bases are TGTGCCAGCAGTCACACTGGGGCCTCCTATGAACAGTAC. Variable domain in full (rest from reference TRBV19 and TRBJ2-7): GGIITQTPKFLIGQEGQKLTLKCQQNFNHDTMYWYRQDSGKGLRLIYYSITENDLQKGDLSEGYDASREKKSSFSLTVTSAQKNEMAVFLCASSHTGASYEQYFGPGTRLTVL.

Turning to this clone: Mouse germline and gene names are used. The DNA read from the CDR3 is TGTGCTAGCAGTATTCCAGGGGGCGCCCACACAGAAGTCTTC. Its translation is CASSIPGGAHTEVF. The full CDR3 sequence reads CASSIPGGAHTEVFF. This sequence joins TRBV17 and TRBJ1-1; 8 bases fit TRBD1. The read ends 1 residue before the CDR3 terminus; that terminus is restored from the germline J gene. Per the germline V gene, CDR1 is MNHDT and CDR2 is YYDKIL. Trimming at V came to 4 bases and at J to 3 bases, leaving 7 bases not matched to a gene. The CDR3 has 15 residues.

Comment on this clone: Gene names are the mouse ones. The read stops 1 residue short of the end of the CDR3; the missing end is completed from the germline J gene. This sequence joins TRBV4 and TRBJ2-1, with 10 bases that match TRBD2. Losses at the gene ends were 8 bases for V and 5 bases for J; bases not matched to a gene: 6. CDR3 length: 14 amino acids. In germline, CDR1 is LGHDT, CDR2 YNNKQL (reference sequence). The CDR3 loop reads CASSYWGGHAEQFF. Partial CDR3 DNA: TGTGCCAGCTCCTACTGGGGGGGTCATGCTGAGCAGTTC. Variable domain in full (rest from reference TRBV4 and TRBJ2-1): ETAVFQTPNYHVTQVGNEVSFNCKQTLGHDTMYWYKQDSKKLLKIMFSYNNKQLIVNETVPRRFSPQSSDKAHLNLRIKSVEPEDSAVYLCASSYWGGHAEQFFGPGTRLTVL.

On this clone itself: The listed genes are named as in mouse. The sequenced fragment ends 1 residue before the CDR3 boundary, so the rest is inferred from the germline J gene. The V call is TRBV13-3, the J call TRBJ1-1; a weak D match, TRBD1 (6 bases). CDR1 and CDR2 (germline): NNHDY, SYVADS. CDR3 length equals 14 residues. V was shortened by 1 base and J by 0 bases, with 7 bases between the two germline ends. The CDR3 loop is CASSDPGANTEVFF. CDR3 DNA (partial): TGTGCCAGCAGTGATCCAGGGGCAAACACAGAAGTCTTC.

This clone has a single count. Here the gene names and germline are mouse. With the read ending 1 residue before the CDR3 end, the germline J gene is used to fill in that end. V and J are TRBV26 and TRBJ2-4; 9 bases fit TRBD1. The germline CDR1 and CDR2 sequences are KGHPV and FQNQEV (reference sequence). V lost 4 bases, J lost 1 base, and 0 bases stayed unmatched. The CDR3 is made up of 14 amino acids. The sequenced CDR3 bases are TGTGCCAGCAGTCGACAGGGGGGTCAAAACACCTTGTAC. Amino acid sequence: CASSRQGGQNTLY. The complete CDR3 reads CASSRQGGQNTLYF.

This clone showed up just once. Gene names refer to mouse genes. The read falls 1 residue short of the CDR3 end, and the missing part is taken from the germline J gene. The chain combines TRBV12-1 with TRBJ2-4; D uncertain. The V gene's germline CDR1 is SGHSN and CDR2 HYEKVE. CDR3 length: 14 amino acids. V was clipped by 2 bases and J by 2 bases, with 10 bases between them. CDR3 DNA, as far as it was read: TGTGCCAGCTCTCCCATGACATATCAAAACACCTTGTAC. Protein product: CASSPMTYQNTLY. The whole CDR3 is CASSPMTYQNTLYF.

For this clone: Genes and germline are mouse. The read halts 1 residue ahead of the CDR3 end, with the missing end drawn from the germline J gene. The chain has TRBV2 and TRBJ1-2, with no clear D. Trimming shortened V by 0 bases and J by 0 bases, and 5 bases separated the two germline ends. The germline V gene encodes CDR1 LGHNA and CDR2 YSYQKL. The CDR3 extends over 14 amino acids. Partial CDR3 DNA: TGTGCCAGCAGCCAAGAACAGTCAAACTCCGACTACACC. Its protein product is CASSQEQSNSDYT. The whole CDR3 sequence is CASSQEQSNSDYTF.

Regarding this clone: Here the gene names and germline are mouse. Read sequence stops 1 residue before the CDR3 end, and the germline J gene provides the missing end. The chain recombines TRBV13-3 with TRBJ1-3, with TRBD1 as a possible D gene (5 bases). Germline V gene sequence: CDR1 NNHDY, CDR2 SYVADS. The ends were cut back, 1 base at V and 0 bases at J, with 8 bases in the middle. This CDR3 region has 15 residues. The CDR3 loop reads CASSDRGRSGNTLYF. Partial CDR3 DNA: TGTGCCAGCAGTGATAGGGGCCGTTCTGGAAATACGCTCTAT. Based on the CDR3 plus reference TRBV13-3 and TRBJ1-3, the full variable domain is EAAVTQSPRSKVAVTGGKVTLSCHQTNNHDYMYWYRQDTGHGLRLIHYSYVADSTEKGDIPDGYKASRPSQENFSLILELASLSQTAVYFCASSDRGRSGNTLYFGEGSRLIVV.

This clone was seen just once. Genes and germline come from the mouse. Coverage ceases 1 residue before the CDR3 finishes, and the germline J gene fills in the end. The V gene is TRBV13-1, the J gene TRBJ1-4, with 10 bases lining up with TRBD1. Per the germline V gene, CDR1 is NSHNY and CDR2 is SYGAGN. Losses at the gene ends were 3 bases for V and 5 bases for J; bases not matched to a gene: 4. The CDR3 is 15 amino acids. The CDR3 sequence is CASSGRDRGNERLFF. CDR3 DNA, as far as it was read: TGTGCCAGCAGTGGTCGGGACAGGGGAAACGAAAGATTATTT.

A remark on this clone: Mouse germline and gene names are used. The read falls 1 residue short of the CDR3 end, and the missing part is taken from the germline J gene. V is TRBV12-1 and J is TRBJ2-5; the D gene is possibly TRBD1 (5 bases). V lost 1 base to trimming and J lost 3 bases, with 7 bases between them. This CDR3 comprises 13 residues. The V gene's germline CDR1 is SGHSN and CDR2 HYEKVE. CDR3 sequence: CASSLQEQDTQYF. CDR3 DNA, as far as it was read: TGTGCCAGCTCTCTACAGGAGCAAGACACCCAGTAC. The variable domain in full, completed from reference TRBV12-1 and TRBJ2-5, reads DSGVVQSPRHIIKEKGGRSVLTCIPISGHSNVVWYQQTLGKELKFLIQHYEKVERDKGFLPSRFSVQQFDDYHSEMNMSALELEDSAMYFCASSLQEQDTQYFGPGTRLLVL.